This T cell receptor delta chain was retrieved from a study of delta chain sequences of gamma delta T cells (TCRdb year 2017). The CDR3 spans 34 residues, from the cysteine through the phenylalanine. Left in the record is the CDR3 DNA by itself, 102 bases read in frame from the first base. Library prep was done by 5' RACE. Instrument on record: Illumina MiSeq. TCRdb called clones anew from the public reads via CATT; matching DNA rows were later pooled. Here the sample has 200 to 250 delta-chain clones; approximately 16% occur a single time. The leading ten clones occupy 65% of the sample. This clone was seen a handful of times. The antigen it recognizes is unknown. Base qualities are not provided; no much larger clone lies one nucleotide away.

Specimen: either unsorted cells or a sorted T cell fraction (not recorded which). The assigned J gene is TRDJ1, but the V gene is uncalled; the DNA was not compared with TRDD3, the D call given in the table. The sequence was collected from a human donor in good health. The DNA reads TGCAGTGGTATCAACGCAGAGTCCGATTATCTAATCTCTTGGGGGCTTTCGTACTGGGGTCCATCGGGGGTCGGACCTTCTTACACCGATAAACTCATCTTT. It translates to CSGINAESDYLISWGLSYWGPSGVGPSYTDKLIF.